The 30 T cell receptor beta chains below come from one sample, sequenced in a study of cytomegalovirus exposure and HLA in healthy donors. Primers included in the PCR were 60 Vbeta and 13 Jbeta primers. Profiled with immunoSEQ multiplex PCR; TCRdb holds only in-frame clones, not every one. The table has approximately 100,000 clones, roughly 76% seen once. Input material: PBMCs. These receptors came from a female donor in good health and CMV-seronegative.

CDR3 coding DNA: TGCGCCAGCAGCAGAGGACAGTTTGGTAATGAAAAACTGTTTTTT. Amino acid sequence: CASSRGQFGNEKLFF. The chain carries TRBV4-1 and TRBJ1-4; perhaps TRBD1 as D (6 bases). From germline, CDR1 is MGHRA and CDR2 YSYEKL. The CDR3 extends over 15 amino acids. Trimming removed 5 bases from V and 4 bases from J, with 14 bases in between.

The chain recombines TRBV7-6 with TRBJ1-1; the D is unclear. Germline CDR1 SGHVS, CDR2 FNYEAQ. The V and J ends lost 5 bases and 3 bases respectively, with 13 bases between them. This CDR3 is 14 amino acids long. The CDR3 bases are TGTGCCAGCAGCCCGACTAACGGGGACACTGAAGCTTTCTTT. Its protein product is CASSPTNGDTEAFF.

CDR3: CASSQDSEAYGYTF. The CDR3 coding sequence is TGCGCCAGCAGCCAAGATTCGGAGGCTTATGGCTACACCTTC. The chain uses TRBV4-3 and TRBJ1-2; D not resolved. The CDR3 has 14 residues. In germline, CDR1 is LGHNA, CDR2 YSLEER. V lost 0 bases, J lost 5 bases, and 10 bases lay in between.

J is TRBJ2-5 and V is TRBV15, with D unresolved. V lost 0 bases and J 1 base, leaving 9 bases between the germline ends. This CDR3 spans 15 amino acids. Germline lookup yields CDR1 LNHNV and CDR2 YYDKDF (reference sequence). The DNA of the CDR3 is TGTGCCACCAGCAGAGATCCTACCACCCAAGAGACCCAGTACTTC. As protein: CATSRDPTTQETQYF.

The chain has TRBV4-1 and TRBJ1-1; possible D gene TRBD1, 5 bases. Germline CDR1 and CDR2: MGHRA and YSYEKL. The length of the CDR3 is 15 residues. Trimming pared 0 bases from V and 1 base from J, leaving 9 bases between. This CDR3 reads CASSQEGRGNTEAFF. The CDR3 DNA sequence: TGCGCCAGCAGCCAAGAGGGAAGGGGGAACACTGAAGCTTTCTTT.

The chain combines TRBV28 with TRBJ2-4, with D tentatively TRBD2 (5 bases). Germline CDR1 and CDR2: MDHEN and SYDVKM. Deletions cut 1 base from V and 0 bases from J, with 16 bases between. This CDR3 spans 18 amino acids. The CDR3 coding sequence is TGTGCCAGCAGTTTATCGGAGGACCTTCGATTAGCCAAAAACATTCAGTACTTC. Amino acid sequence: CASSLSEDLRLAKNIQYF.

V and J are TRBV18 and TRBJ2-7, with TRBD2 matching 9 bases. The V gene end was trimmed by 2 bases and the J gene end by 10 bases; junction bases not matched to a gene: 6. The CDR3 is made up of 13 amino acids. CDR1 KGHSH and CDR2 LQKENI come from the germline V gene. The CDR3 DNA is TGTGCCAGCTCACCAGGTGGCGGGGGGGATCAGTACTTC. Encoded protein: CASSPGGGGDQYF.

This rearrangement joins TRBV19 to TRBJ1-5, with D unresolved. Germline CDR1 and CDR2: LNHDA and SQIVND (reference sequence). Trimming took 8 bases from V and 0 from J, leaving 14 bases between them. The CDR3 covers 15 residues. The CDR3 reads CASCFRINSNQPQHF. CDR3 nucleotide sequence: TGTGCCAGTTGCTTCAGGATCAATAGCAATCAGCCCCAGCATTTT.

The count of this clone is one. This chain joins TRBV7-9 and TRBJ2-5, with TRBD2 identical over 12 bases. Trimming removed 5 bases from V and 4 bases from J; junction bases left unmatched: 14. This CDR3 contains 18 residues. Germline lookup yields CDR1 SEHNR and CDR2 FQNEAQ (reference sequence). CDR3 region: CASSHLYRLAGERETQYF. As DNA, the CDR3 is TGTGCCAGCAGCCACTTGTACCGACTAGCGGGAGAACGAGAGACCCAGTACTTC.

Note on this clone: Mismatch with germline at one junction end may stem from a read error. The chain combines TRBV7-7 with TRBJ2-5, with 8 positions matching TRBD2. CDR1 is SSHAT and CDR2 is FNYEAQ in the germline V gene (reference sequence). The length of the CDR3 is 13 residues. CDR3 in DNA: TGTGCTAGCAGCCCCGAGGCGGGAGGGACCCAGTACTTC. Residues: CASSPEAGGTQYF. The variable domain in full, completed from reference TRBV7-7 and TRBJ2-5, reads GAGVSQSPRYKVTKRGQDVTLRCDPISSHATLYWYQQALGQGPEFLTYFNYEAQPDKSGLPSDRFSAERPEGSISTLTIQRTEQRDSAMYRCASSPEAGGTQYFGPGTRLLVL.

Concerning this clone: Within the sample, other DNA sequences also encode this same CDR3. The chain couples TRBV6-4 to TRBJ2-1, with a possible D match to TRBD1 (6 bases). Germline V gene data show CDR1 as MRHNA and CDR2 as SNTAGT. CDR3 length: 15 residues. Trimming took 2 bases from V and 3 from J, leaving 11 bases between them. In DNA, the CDR3 is TGTGCCAGCAGTGACGGGGGCGGCGACTACAATGAGCAGTTCTTC. It specifies CASSDGGGDYNEQFF.

The CDR3 DNA reads TGTGCTAGTGCCAGGGGGGCTAGCGGGACCTACGAGCAGTACTTC. It translates to CASARGASGTYEQYF. This sequence joins TRBV12-5 and TRBJ2-7; 9 bases map to TRBD2. V lost 7 bases, J lost 2 bases, and 9 bases stayed unmatched. There are 15 residues in the CDR3. Germline loops: CDR1 LGHNT, CDR2 FRNRAP.

The chain is built from TRBV2 and TRBJ2-1, with TRBD2 matching 8 bases. After removal of 4 bases from V and 4 bases from J, the junction contained 9 bases not matched to a gene. The CDR3 runs 16 residues. Per the germline V gene, CDR1 is SNHLY and CDR2 is FYNNEI. This chain's CDR3 is CASSGRVAGSYNEQFF. The DNA of the CDR3 is TGTGCCAGCAGTGGGCGGGTAGCGGGGTCTTACAATGAGCAGTTCTTC.

In its sample, this clone was seen once. The CDR3 DNA reads as TGTGCCAGCAGTGACCCCCGGACAGGGGGCACTGGCTACACCTTC. Its protein is CASSDPRTGGTGYTF. The rearrangement joins TRBV6-1 to TRBJ1-2, with 11 bases fitting TRBD1. Trimming cost V 3 bases and J 7 bases; bases outside gene matches: 7. The germline V gene encodes CDR1 MNHNS and CDR2 SASEGT. The CDR3 is 15 residues long.

The count of this clone is one. The V gene is TRBV28, the J gene TRBJ1-1; 9 bases are shared with TRBD1. CDR1 and CDR2 (germline): MDHEN, SYDVKM. V shed 5 bases, J shed 5 bases, and the junction held 3 bases outside the gene matches. The CDR3 extends over 13 amino acids. The CDR3 sequence is CASSPGQGTEAFF. The CDR3 bases are TGTGCCAGCAGTCCCGGACAGGGGACTGAAGCTTTCTTT.

J is TRBJ1-2 and V is TRBV6-5; a weak D match, TRBD1 (5 bases). Germline V gives CDR1 MNHEY, CDR2 SVGAGI. The CDR3 sequence is 14 residues long. The CDR3 DNA reads TGTGCAACCGCCGGAGGGGTGCCTAACTATGGCTACACCTTC. Its protein is CATAGGVPNYGYTF.

The rearrangement joins TRBV13 to TRBJ2-1, with 8 positions matching TRBD2. This CDR3 is 17 amino acids long. Unmatched junction bases numbered 12, after V lost 2 bases and J lost 6 bases. Looked up from germline, CDR1 is PRHDT and CDR2 is FYEKMQ (reference sequence). For the CDR3, the DNA is TGTGCCAGCAGCTTATATGGGGTGCGTCTAGCGGGCAATGAGCAGTTCTTC. It encodes CASSLYGVRLAGNEQFF.

V is TRBV5-1 and J is TRBJ2-1, with TRBD1 identical over 8 bases. Germline CDR1 is SGHRS and CDR2 is YFSETQ. Trimming cost V 0 bases and J 6 bases; bases outside gene matches: 2. The CDR3 runs to 14 residues. The DNA of the CDR3 is TGCGCCAGCAGCTTGGGGGGGACAGGCAATGAGCAGTTCTTC. Translation gives CASSLGGTGNEQFF.

J is TRBJ1-6 and V is TRBV14; a weak D match, TRBD1 (6 bases). CDR1 and CDR2 from the germline V gene are SGHDN and FVKESK. V shed 5 bases and J shed 5 bases, with 13 bases lying between them. CDR3 length: 15 residues. The DNA for the CDR3 is TGTGCCAGCAGCTACGGGACAACCCATAATTCACCCCTCCACTTT. Residues: CASSYGTTHNSPLHF.

V usage is TRBV30 and J usage is TRBJ1-4; the D gene is possibly TRBD1 (5 bases). V was clipped by 4 bases and J by 14 bases, with 17 bases between them. Germline lookup yields CDR1 GTSNPN and CDR2 SVGIG (reference sequence). This CDR3 contains 12 residues. CDR3 in amino acids: CAWNSYGAPLFF. For the CDR3, the DNA is TGTGCCTGGAATTCGTATGGGGCCCCGCTGTTTTTT.

This clone was counted a few times. The rearrangement links TRBV4-1 to TRBJ2-7, with a tentative D call TRBD1 (6 bases). Germline-derived CDR1 and CDR2 are MGHRA and YSYEKL. V lost 3 bases, J lost 3 bases, and 15 bases lay in between. The CDR3 spans 15 residues. CDR3 sequence: CASSHTARGIYEQYF. The CDR3 nucleotides are TGCGCCAGCAGCCACACCGCCAGGGGTATCTACGAGCAGTACTTC.

The gene calls are TRBV7-2 and TRBJ2-7; 10 bases line up with TRBD1. V shed 6 bases, J shed 3 bases, and the junction held 5 bases outside the gene matches. This CDR3 spans 14 amino acids. Germline CDR1 is SGHTA and CDR2 is FQGNSA. The CDR3 is CASRPGQGRYEQYF. The CDR3 bases are TGTGCCAGCAGGCCGGGACAGGGGCGCTACGAGCAGTACTTC.

V gene TRBV27 combines with J gene TRBJ2-7; 8 nucleotides agree with TRBD1. V shed 5 bases and J 4 bases; nucleotides not matched to a gene: 10. This CDR3 comprises 15 residues. Germline CDR1 MNHEY, CDR2 SMNVEV (reference sequence). CDR3 region: CASSTNRDRIYEQYF. CDR3 bases: TGTGCCAGCAGTACAAACCGGGACAGGATTTACGAGCAGTACTTC.

This clone was counted once. The rearrangement joins TRBV10-3 to TRBJ2-7; D might be TRBD1 (6 bases). Trimming cost V 3 bases and J 3 bases, with 15 bases left between them. The CDR3 runs to 15 residues. Germline assignment: CDR1 ENHRY and CDR2 SYGVKD. The CDR3 sequence is CAISDTPTGNYEQYF. The DNA of the CDR3 is TGTGCCATCAGTGACACACCTACAGGGAACTACGAGCAGTACTTC.

The CDR3 reads CASSLLASGGNEQFF. The CDR3 nucleotides read TGTGCCAGCAGTTTATTGGCTAGCGGAGGCAATGAGCAGTTCTTC. The V call is TRBV28, the J call TRBJ2-1; 7 bases agree with TRBD2. The CDR3 consists of 15 residues. CDR1 and CDR2 from the germline V gene are MDHEN and SYDVKM. Trimming took 1 base from V and 6 from J; bases not matched to a gene: 6.

The chain recombines TRBV21-1 with TRBJ1-2. TRBV21-1 is a documented pseudogene. The CDR3 covers 13 residues. The CDR3 loop reads CASSKAGGFGYTF. DNA of the CDR3: TGTGCCAGCAGCAAAGCGGGGGGGTTTGGCTACACCTTC.

Here the CDR3 DNA reads TGTGCCAGCAGCCGTGCGACAGGGGACACCTACGAGCAGTACTTC. Encoded protein: CASSRATGDTYEQYF. The chain couples TRBV14 to TRBJ2-7, with 8 bases fitting TRBD1. This CDR3 contains 15 residues. The V segment lost 4 bases and the J segment 2 bases; nucleotides outside the gene matches: 7. Germline V gene lookup returns CDR1 SGHDN and CDR2 FVKESK.

The chain links TRBV9 to TRBJ2-7; perhaps TRBD1 as D (5 bases). The germline gives CDR1 SGDLS, CDR2 YYNGEE. The CDR3 runs to 14 residues. V was pared by 4 bases and J by 1 base, with 12 bases between. The CDR3 spells CASSPRRASYEQYF. CDR3 sequence (DNA): TGTGCCAGCAGCCCCCGCAGGGCTTCCTACGAGCAGTACTTC.

In its sample, this clone was seen once. This rearrangement joins TRBV28 to TRBJ1-5; 8 bases match TRBD1. After removal of 7 bases from V and 6 bases from J, the junction contained 8 bases not matched to a gene. Per germline, CDR1 MDHEN and CDR2 SYDVKM. The CDR3 covers 14 residues. For the CDR3, the DNA is TGTGCCAGCAACCCGGACAGGGTCCGTCAGCCCCAGCATTTT. Amino acid sequence: CASNPDRVRQPQHF.

V and J are TRBV25-1 and TRBJ1-1, with TRBD1 identical over 7 bases. With 3 bases clipped from V and 1 base from J, the junction kept 5 bases outside the gene matches. The length of the CDR3 is 15 residues. Germline-derived CDR1 and CDR2 are MGHDK and SYGVNS. The CDR3, as DNA: TGTGCCAGCAGTGATCCGAGACAGGGGAACACTGAAGCTTTCTTT. This encodes CASSDPRQGNTEAFF.